The clone carrying this T cell receptor beta chain was seen many times. The antigen remains unidentified. The data were taken from a study of T cells after posttransplantation cyclophosphamide. Study outcomes and limitations: Donor CD8+ memory clones often dominated recipient blood repertoires at later times. After PTCy, TRB diversity resembled that of CNI/methotrexate controls.

Libraries were prepared by immunoSEQ multiplex PCR; TCRdb keeps only in-frame clonotypes and omits some of them. The sample contains approximately 27,000 clones, none of them singletons. Germline V CDR1 and CDR2: MDHEN, SYDVKM. V was shortened by 1 base and J by 1 base, with 11 bases between the two germline ends. The CDR3 consists of 16 residues. The receptor comes from a middle-aged man in good health, CMV-negative, and a related stem cell transplant donor. V usage is TRBV28 and J usage is TRBJ2-1; D perhaps matches TRBD1 (5 bases). The specimen sequenced was PBMCs. Written as DNA, the CDR3 is TGTGCCAGCAGTTTATCGGATGCAGGGTCCTACAATGAGCAGTTCTTC. It encodes CASSLSDAGSYNEQFF.